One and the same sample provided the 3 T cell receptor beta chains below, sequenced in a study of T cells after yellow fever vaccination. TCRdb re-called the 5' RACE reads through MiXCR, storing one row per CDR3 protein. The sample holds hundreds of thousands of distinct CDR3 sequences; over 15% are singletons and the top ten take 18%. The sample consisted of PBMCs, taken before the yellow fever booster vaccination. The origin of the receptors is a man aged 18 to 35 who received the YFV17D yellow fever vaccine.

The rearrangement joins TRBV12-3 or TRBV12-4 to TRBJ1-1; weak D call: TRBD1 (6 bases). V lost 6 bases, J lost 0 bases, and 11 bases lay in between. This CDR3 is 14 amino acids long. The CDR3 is CASRGGQLNTEAFF. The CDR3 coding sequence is TGTGCCAGCAGGGGAGGACAGTTGAACACTGAAGCTTTCTTT.

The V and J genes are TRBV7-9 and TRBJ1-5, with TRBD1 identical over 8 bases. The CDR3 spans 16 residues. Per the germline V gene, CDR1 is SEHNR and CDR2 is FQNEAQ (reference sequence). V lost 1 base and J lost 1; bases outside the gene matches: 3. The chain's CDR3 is CASSLEGTGSNQPQHF. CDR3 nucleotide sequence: TGTGCCAGCAGCTTAGAGGGGACAGGAAGCAATCAGCCCCAGCATTTT.

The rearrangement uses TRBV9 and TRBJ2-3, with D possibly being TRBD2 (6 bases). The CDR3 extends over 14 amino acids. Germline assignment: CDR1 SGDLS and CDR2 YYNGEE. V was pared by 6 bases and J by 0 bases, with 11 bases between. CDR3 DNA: TGTGCCAGCACCATGGGGGGTAGCACAGATACGCAGTATTTT. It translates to CASTMGGSTDTQYF.